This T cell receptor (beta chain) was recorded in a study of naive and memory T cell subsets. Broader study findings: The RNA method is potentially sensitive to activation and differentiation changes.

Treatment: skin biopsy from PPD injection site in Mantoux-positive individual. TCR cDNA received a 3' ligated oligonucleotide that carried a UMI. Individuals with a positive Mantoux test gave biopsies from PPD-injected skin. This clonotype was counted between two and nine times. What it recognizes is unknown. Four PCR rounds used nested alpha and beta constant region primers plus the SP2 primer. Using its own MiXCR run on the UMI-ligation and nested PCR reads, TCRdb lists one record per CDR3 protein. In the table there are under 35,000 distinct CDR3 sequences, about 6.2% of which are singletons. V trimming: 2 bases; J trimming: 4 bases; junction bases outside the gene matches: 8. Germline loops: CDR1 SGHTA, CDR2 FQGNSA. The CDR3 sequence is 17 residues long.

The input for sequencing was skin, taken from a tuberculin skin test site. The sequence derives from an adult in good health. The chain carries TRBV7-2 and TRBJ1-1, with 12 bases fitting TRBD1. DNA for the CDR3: TGTGCCAGCAGCTTACTTGGGACAGGGGGCTCTGGCACTGAAGCTTTCTTT. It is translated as CASSLLGTGGSGTEAFF.